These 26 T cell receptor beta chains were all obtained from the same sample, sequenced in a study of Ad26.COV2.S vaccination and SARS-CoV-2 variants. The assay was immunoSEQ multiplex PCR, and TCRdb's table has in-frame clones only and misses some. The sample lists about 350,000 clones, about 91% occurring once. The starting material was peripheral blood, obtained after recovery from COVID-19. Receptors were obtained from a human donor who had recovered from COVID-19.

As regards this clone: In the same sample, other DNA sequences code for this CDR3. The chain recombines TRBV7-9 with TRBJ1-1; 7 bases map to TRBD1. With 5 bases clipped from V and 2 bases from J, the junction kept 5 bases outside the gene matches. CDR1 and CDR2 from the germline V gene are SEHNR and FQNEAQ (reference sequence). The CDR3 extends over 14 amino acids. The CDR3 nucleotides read TGTGCCAGCAGCCCGGGACAGCTTAACACTGAAGCTTTCTTT. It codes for CASSPGQLNTEAFF.

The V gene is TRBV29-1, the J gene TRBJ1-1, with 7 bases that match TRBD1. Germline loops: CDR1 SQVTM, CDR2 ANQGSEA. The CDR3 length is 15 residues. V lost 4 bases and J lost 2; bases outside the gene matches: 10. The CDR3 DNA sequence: TGCAGCGTTGGGCCAGGGGGAGGGAGCAACACTGAAGCTTTCTTT. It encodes CSVGPGGGSNTEAFF. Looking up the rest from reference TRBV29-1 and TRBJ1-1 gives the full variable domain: SAVISQKPSRDICQRGTSLTIQCQVDSQVTMMFWYRQQPGQSLTLIATANQGSEATYESGFVIDKFPISRPNLTFSTLTVSNMSPEDSSIYLCSVGPGGGSNTEAFFGQGTRLTVV.

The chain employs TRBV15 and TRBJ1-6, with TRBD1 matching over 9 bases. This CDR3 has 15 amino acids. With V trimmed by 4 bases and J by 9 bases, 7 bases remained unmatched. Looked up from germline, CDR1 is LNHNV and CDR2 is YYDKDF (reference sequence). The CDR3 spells CATSKGQGLGSPLHF. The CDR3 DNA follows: TGTGCCACCAGCAAGGGACAGGGATTAGGTTCACCCCTCCACTTT.

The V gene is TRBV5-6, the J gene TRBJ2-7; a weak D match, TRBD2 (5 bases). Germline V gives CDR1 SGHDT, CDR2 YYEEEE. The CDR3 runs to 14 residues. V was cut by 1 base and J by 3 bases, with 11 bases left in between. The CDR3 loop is CASSLRGSRYEQYF. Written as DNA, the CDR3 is TGTGCCAGCAGCTTGCGGGGTAGTCGCTACGAGCAGTACTTC.

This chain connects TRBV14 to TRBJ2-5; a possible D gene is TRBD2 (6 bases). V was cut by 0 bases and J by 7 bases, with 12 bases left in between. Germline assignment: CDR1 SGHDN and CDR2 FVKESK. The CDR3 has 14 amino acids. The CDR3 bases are TGTGCCAGCAGCCAAGAAATTTGGGGAGGGACCCAGTACTTC. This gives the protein CASSQEIWGGTQYF.

Here the CDR3 reads CASTRGFLIKTNEKLFF. The CDR3 DNA sequence: TGTGCCAGCACAAGGGGGTTCTTGATTAAGACTAATGAAAAACTGTTTTTT. V gene TRBV2 combines with J gene TRBJ1-4, with D possibly being TRBD1 (6 bases). CDR3 length: 17 amino acids. Germline CDR1 reads SNHLY; CDR2 reads FYNNEI. The V end was cut by 7 bases, the J end by 2 bases, with 20 bases between.

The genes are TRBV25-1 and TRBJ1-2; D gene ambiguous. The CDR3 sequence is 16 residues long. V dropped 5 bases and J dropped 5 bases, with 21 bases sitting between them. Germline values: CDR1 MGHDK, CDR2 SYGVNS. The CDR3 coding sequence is TGTGCCAGCAGTTCCACGGGTGAACCCCGGGGTTATGGCTACACCTTC. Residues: CASSSTGEPRGYGYTF.

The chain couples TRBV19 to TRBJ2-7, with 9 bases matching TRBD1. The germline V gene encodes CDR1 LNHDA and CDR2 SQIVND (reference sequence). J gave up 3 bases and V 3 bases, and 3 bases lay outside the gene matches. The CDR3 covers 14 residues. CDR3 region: CASSIRTGDYEQYF. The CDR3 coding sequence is TGTGCCAGTAGTATCCGGACAGGGGACTACGAGCAGTACTTC.

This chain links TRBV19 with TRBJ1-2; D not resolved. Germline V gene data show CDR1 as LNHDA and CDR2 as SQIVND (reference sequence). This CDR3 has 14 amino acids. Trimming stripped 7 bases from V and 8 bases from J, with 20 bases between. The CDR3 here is CASTPSENRGGYTF. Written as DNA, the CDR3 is TGTGCCAGTACTCCCTCCGAGAACCGTGGGGGCTACACCTTC.

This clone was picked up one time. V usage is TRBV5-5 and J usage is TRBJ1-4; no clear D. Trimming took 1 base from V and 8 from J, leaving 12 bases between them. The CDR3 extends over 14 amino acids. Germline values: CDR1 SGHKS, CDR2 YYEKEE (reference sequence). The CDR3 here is CASSLISGTEKLFF. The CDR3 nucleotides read TGTGCCAGCAGCTTGATTTCGGGAACCGAAAAACTGTTTTTT.

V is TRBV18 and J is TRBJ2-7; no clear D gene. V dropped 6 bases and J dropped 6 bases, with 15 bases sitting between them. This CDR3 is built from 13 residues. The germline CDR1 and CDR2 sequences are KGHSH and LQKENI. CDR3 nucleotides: TGTGCCAGCTCCCAAGTCGGCGGAGCCGAGCAGTACTTC. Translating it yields CASSQVGGAEQYF. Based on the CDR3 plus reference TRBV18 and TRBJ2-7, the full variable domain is NAGVMQNPRHLVRRRGQEARLRCSPMKGHSHVYWYRQLPEEGLKFMVYLQKENIIDESGMPKERFSAEFPKEGPSILRIQQVVRGDSAAYFCASSQVGGAEQYFGPGTRLTVT.

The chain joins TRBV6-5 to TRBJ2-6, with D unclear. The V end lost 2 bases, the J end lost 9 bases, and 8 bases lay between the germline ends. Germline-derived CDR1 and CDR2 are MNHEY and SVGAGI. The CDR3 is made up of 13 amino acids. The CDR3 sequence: CASSYEVNNVLTF. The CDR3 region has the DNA TGTGCCAGCAGTTACGAGGTGAACAACGTCCTGACTTTC.

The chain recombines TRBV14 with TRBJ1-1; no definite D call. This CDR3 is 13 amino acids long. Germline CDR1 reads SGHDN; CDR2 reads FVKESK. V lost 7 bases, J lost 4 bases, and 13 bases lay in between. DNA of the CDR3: TGTGCCAGCACCCCACGGGGAGGCACTGAAGCTTTCTTT. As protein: CASTPRGGTEAFF.

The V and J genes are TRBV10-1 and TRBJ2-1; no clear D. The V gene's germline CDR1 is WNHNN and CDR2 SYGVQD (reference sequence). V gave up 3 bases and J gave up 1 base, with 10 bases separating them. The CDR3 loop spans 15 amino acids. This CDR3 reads CASSDPGPSYNEQFF. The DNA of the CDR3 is TGCGCCAGCAGTGATCCAGGCCCTTCCTACAATGAGCAGTTCTTC.

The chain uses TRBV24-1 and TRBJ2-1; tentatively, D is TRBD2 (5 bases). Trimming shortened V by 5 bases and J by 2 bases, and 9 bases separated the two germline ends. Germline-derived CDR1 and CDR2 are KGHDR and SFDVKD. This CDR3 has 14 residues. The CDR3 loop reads CATSAGIAYNEQFF. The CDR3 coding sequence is TGTGCCACCAGTGCGGGGATTGCCTACAATGAGCAGTTCTTC.

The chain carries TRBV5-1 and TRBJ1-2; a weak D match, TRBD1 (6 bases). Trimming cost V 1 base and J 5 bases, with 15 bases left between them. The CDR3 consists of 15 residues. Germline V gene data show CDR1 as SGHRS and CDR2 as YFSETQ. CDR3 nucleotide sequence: TGCGCCAGCAGCTTGTCGGCAGGGGACCATTATGGCTACACCTTC. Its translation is CASSLSAGDHYGYTF.

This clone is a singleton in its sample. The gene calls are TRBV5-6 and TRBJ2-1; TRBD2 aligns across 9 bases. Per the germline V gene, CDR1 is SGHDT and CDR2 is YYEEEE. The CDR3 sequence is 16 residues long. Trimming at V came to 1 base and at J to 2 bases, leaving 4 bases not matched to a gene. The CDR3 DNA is TGTGCCAGCAGCTTGATCTTAGCGGGGGCCTACAATGAGCAGTTCTTC. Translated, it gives CASSLILAGAYNEQFF.

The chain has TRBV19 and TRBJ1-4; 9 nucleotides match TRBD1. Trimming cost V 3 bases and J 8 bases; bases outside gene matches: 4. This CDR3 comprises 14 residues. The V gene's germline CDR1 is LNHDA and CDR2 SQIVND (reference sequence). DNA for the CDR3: TGTGCCAGTAGTATGGGACAGGGAAGGGAAAAACTGTTTTTT. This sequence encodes CASSMGQGREKLFF. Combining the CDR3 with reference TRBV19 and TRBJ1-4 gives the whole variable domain DGGITQSPKYLFRKEGQNVTLSCEQNLNHDAMYWYRQDPGQGLRLIYYSQIVNDFQKGDIAEGYSVSREKKESFPLTVTSAQKNPTAFYLCASSMGQGREKLFFGSGTQLSVL.

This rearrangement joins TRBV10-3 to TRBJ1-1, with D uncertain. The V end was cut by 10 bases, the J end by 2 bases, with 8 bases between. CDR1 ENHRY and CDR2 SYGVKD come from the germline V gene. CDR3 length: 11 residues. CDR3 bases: TGTGCCACGGAGGGCAACACTGAAGCTTTCTTT. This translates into CATEGNTEAFF.

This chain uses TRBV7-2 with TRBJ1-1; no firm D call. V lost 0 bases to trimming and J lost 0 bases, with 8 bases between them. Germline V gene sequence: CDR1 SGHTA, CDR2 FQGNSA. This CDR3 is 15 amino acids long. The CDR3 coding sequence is TGTGCCAGCAGCTTAGCGTCCGCCTTGAACACTGAAGCTTTCTTT. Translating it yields CASSLASALNTEAFF.

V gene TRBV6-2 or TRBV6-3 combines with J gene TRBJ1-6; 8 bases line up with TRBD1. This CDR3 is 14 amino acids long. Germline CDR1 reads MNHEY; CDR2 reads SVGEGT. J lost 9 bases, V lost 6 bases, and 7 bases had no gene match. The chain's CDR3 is CASSSGQGGSPLHF. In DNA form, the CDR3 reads TGTGCCAGCAGCTCAGGACAGGGAGGTTCACCCCTCCACTTT.

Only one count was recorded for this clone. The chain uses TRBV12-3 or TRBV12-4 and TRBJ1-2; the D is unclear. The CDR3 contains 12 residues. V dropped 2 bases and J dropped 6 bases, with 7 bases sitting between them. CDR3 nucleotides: TGTGCCAGCAGTTTAAGTCGTAATGGCTACACCTTC. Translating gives CASSLSRNGYTF.

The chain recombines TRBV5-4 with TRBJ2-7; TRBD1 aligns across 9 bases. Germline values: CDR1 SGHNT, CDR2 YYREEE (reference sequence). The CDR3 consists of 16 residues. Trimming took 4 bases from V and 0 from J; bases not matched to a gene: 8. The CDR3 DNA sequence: TGTGCCAGCAGCGCCTACGACAGGGGGGGCTCCTACGAGCAGTACTTC. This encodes CASSAYDRGGSYEQYF.

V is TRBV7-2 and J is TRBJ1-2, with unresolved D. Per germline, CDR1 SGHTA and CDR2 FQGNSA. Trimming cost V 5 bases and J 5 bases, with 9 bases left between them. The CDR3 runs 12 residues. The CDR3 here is CASSPLTYGYTF. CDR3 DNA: TGTGCCAGCAGCCCCTTGACGTATGGCTACACCTTC. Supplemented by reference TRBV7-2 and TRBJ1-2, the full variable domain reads GAGVSQSPSNKVTEKGKDVELRCDPISGHTALYWYRQSLGQGLEFLIYFQGNSAPDKSGLPSDRFSAERTGGSVSTLTIQRTQQEDSAVYLCASSPLTYGYTFGSGTRLTVV.

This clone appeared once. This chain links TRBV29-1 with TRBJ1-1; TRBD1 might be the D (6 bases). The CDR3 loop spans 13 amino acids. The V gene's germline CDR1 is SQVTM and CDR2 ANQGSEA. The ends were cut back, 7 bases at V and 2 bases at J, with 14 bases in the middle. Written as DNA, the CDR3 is TGCAGCGCACTCCGACAGGACAACACTGAAGCTTTCTTT. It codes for CSALRQDNTEAFF.

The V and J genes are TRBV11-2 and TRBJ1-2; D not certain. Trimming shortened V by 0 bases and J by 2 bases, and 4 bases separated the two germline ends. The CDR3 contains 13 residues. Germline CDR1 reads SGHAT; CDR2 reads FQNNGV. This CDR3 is CASSLERNYGYTF. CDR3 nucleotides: TGTGCCAGCAGCTTAGAACGGAACTATGGCTACACCTTC. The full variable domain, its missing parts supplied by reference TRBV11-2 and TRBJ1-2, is EAGVAQSPRYKIIEKRQSVAFWCNPISGHATLYWYQQILGQGPKLLIQFQNNGVVDDSQLPKDRFSAERLKGVDSTLKIQPAKLEDSAVYLCASSLERNYGYTFGSGTRLTVV.